The 8 T cell receptor beta chains presented below share a single source sample, sequenced in a study of shared clonotypes between healthy human individuals. Using immunoSEQ multiplex PCR, the repertoire was profiled, and TCRdb retains in-frame clones only, with some absent. The table has more than 850,000 clones, 70% to 80% seen once. The sequencing sample was made of memory CD4+ T cells from PBMCs. The subset here: CD45RA-negative fraction. The receptors were sampled from a man aged 18 to 30 in good health. Some clones in this sample may be carry-over from other donors' samples.

This clone was found a few times. The chain is built from TRBV19 and TRBJ1-1; no reliable D call. Germline CDR1 and CDR2: LNHDA and SQIVND (reference sequence). V was cut by 2 bases and J by 4 bases, with 8 bases left in between. The CDR3 is made up of 13 amino acids. The CDR3 is CASSIRLATEAFF. The CDR3 nucleotides read TGTGCCAGTAGTATAAGGCTGGCCACTGAAGCTTTCTTT.

J is TRBJ2-3 and V is TRBV7-9; no firm D call. The CDR3 consists of 12 residues. The V gene's germline CDR1 is SEHNR and CDR2 FQNEAQ (reference sequence). V lost 5 bases, J lost 2 bases, and 5 bases lay in between. CDR3 loop: CASSTNTDTQYF. The CDR3 DNA reads as TGTGCCAGCAGCACCAACACAGATACGCAGTATTTT. Full variable domain (outside the CDR3, taken from reference TRBV7-9 and TRBJ2-3): DTGVSQNPRHKITKRGQNVTFRCDPISEHNRLYWYRQTLGQGPEFLTYFQNEAQLEKSRLLSDRFSAERPKGSFSTLEIQRTEQGDSAMYLCASSTNTDTQYFGPGTRLTVL.

This clone was counted a single time. The chain employs TRBV2 and TRBJ1-2; 7 bases match TRBD1. CDR1 is SNHLY and CDR2 is FYNNEI in the germline V gene. V lost 6 bases and J lost 2; bases outside the gene matches: 3. CDR3 length equals 13 residues. The CDR3 reads CASRPGQNYGYTF. DNA of the CDR3: TGTGCCAGCAGACCGGGACAGAACTATGGCTACACCTTC.

The chain recombines TRBV4-3 with TRBJ1-1, with D possibly matching TRBD1 (5 bases). From germline, CDR1 is LGHNA and CDR2 YSLEER. This CDR3 comprises 14 residues. V was pared by 5 bases and J by 1 base, with 11 bases between. The CDR3 DNA reads TGCGCCAGCAGCTCACTCGGGGCGAACACTGAAGCTTTCTTT. Residues: CASSSLGANTEAFF.

The chain joins TRBV6-6 to TRBJ1-5, with 9 bases fitting TRBD1. Germline CDR1 and CDR2: MNHNY and SVGAGI (reference sequence). Trimming at V came to 7 bases and at J to 1 base, leaving 2 bases not matched to a gene. The CDR3 spans 14 residues. The CDR3 sequence is CASTDRGSNQPQHF. The CDR3 DNA sequence: TGTGCCAGCACTGACAGGGGGAGCAATCAGCCCCAGCATTTT.

The genes are TRBV9 and TRBJ2-3; a possible D gene is TRBD2 (6 bases). Germline-derived CDR1 and CDR2 are SGDLS and YYNGEE. V was trimmed by 0 bases and J by 0 bases, leaving 11 bases between them. The CDR3 contains 16 residues. The CDR3 sequence: CASSVAAGRSTDTQYF. The CDR3 nucleotides are TGTGCCAGCAGCGTAGCGGCGGGGAGAAGCACAGATACGCAGTATTTT.

The rearrangement joins TRBV6-6 to TRBJ1-2; maybe TRBD1 (5 bases). V was shortened by 5 bases and J by 8 bases, with 15 bases between the two germline ends. The CDR3 extends over 13 amino acids. Germline V gene lookup returns CDR1 MNHNY and CDR2 SVGAGI (reference sequence). CDR3 loop: CASSRGAGGGYTF. CDR3 DNA sequence: TGTGCCAGCAGTAGAGGGGCAGGCGGCGGCTACACCTTC.

CDR3 amino acids: CASSLERQGGIGYTF. The CDR3, as DNA: TGTGCCAGCAGTCTAGAACGACAGGGGGGTATTGGCTACACCTTC. The V call is TRBV2, the J call TRBJ1-2, with TRBD1 matching 9 bases. With V trimmed by 5 bases and J by 7 bases, 11 bases remained unmatched. This CDR3 spans 15 amino acids. Germline values: CDR1 SNHLY, CDR2 FYNNEI. The whole variable domain, remainder taken from reference TRBV2 and TRBJ1-2, is EPEVTQTPSHQVTQMGQEVILRCVPISNHLYFYWYRQILGQKVEFLVSFYNNEISEKSEIFDDQFSVERPDGSNFTLKIRSTKLEDSAMYFCASSLERQGGIGYTFGSGTRLTVV.